The 21 T cell receptor beta chains below come from one sample, sequenced in a study of T-cell reconstitution after alpha-beta-depleted transplantation in children. Study conclusions and caveats: Newly produced T cells mostly provided counts and TCRbeta diversity after one year, as hyperexpanded clones declined.

These receptors' targets are unknown. Unique molecular identifiers tagged the TCRbeta library. TCRdb ran MiXCR on the PCR reads and lists one entry per CDR3 protein. In the table there are 250,000 to 300,000 distinct CDR3 sequences, around 7.1% of which are singletons. Sample: peripheral blood, taken 360 days after TCRalphabeta/CD19-depleted stem cell transplant. All receptors derive from a female patient aged 2 to 10 who had a stem cell transplant for Fanconi anemia, so the T cells may come from the graft donor.

In its sample, this clonotype was seen a few times. J is TRBJ1-1 and V is TRBV30; D not resolved. CDR1 is GTSNPN, CDR2 SVGIG, per germline (reference sequence). The CDR3 sequence is 10 residues long. V lost 2 bases, J lost 11 bases, and 9 bases lay in between. The CDR3 DNA follows: TGTGCCTGGAGTCTCTCAAAGGCTTTCTTT. Its protein is CAWSLSKAFF.

This clonotype occurred many times. The chain joins TRBV15 to TRBJ2-1; TRBD2 agrees at 13 bases. This CDR3 has 16 residues. The trim removed 3 bases at V and 2 bases at J, leaving 1 base unmatched. Germline lookup yields CDR1 LNHNV and CDR2 YYDKDF (reference sequence). The CDR3 region has the DNA TGTGCCACCAGCAGGGGACTAGCGGGGCCCTACAATGAGCAGTTCTTC. Its protein is CATSRGLAGPYNEQFF.

This clonotype was found a few times. This sequence joins TRBV6-1 and TRBJ2-3; D may be TRBD2 (6 bases). There are 17 residues in the CDR3. The V end was cut by 5 bases, the J end by 2 bases, with 20 bases between. Germline values: CDR1 MNHNS, CDR2 SASEGT. The DNA of the CDR3 is TGTGCCAGCAGTCCTCCGGTAGCGGAATACGCCACAGATACGCAGTATTTT. It yields the protein CASSPPVAEYATDTQYF.

The CDR3 sequence is CASSYRTGNTGELFF. For the CDR3, the DNA is TGTGCCAGCAGTTACAGGACAGGGAACACCGGGGAGCTGTTTTTT. This sequence joins TRBV6-5 and TRBJ2-2; 7 bases match TRBD1. CDR3 length: 15 residues. Germline V gene lookup returns CDR1 MNHEY and CDR2 SVGAGI. With V trimmed by 2 bases and J by 1 base, 1 base remained unmatched.

This clonotype was seen a few times. This chain links TRBV27 with TRBJ1-1; 8 bases are shared with TRBD1. CDR1 and CDR2 from the germline V gene are MNHEY and SMNVEV (reference sequence). The CDR3 consists of 17 residues. V shed 4 bases, J shed 5 bases, and the junction held 15 bases outside the gene matches. The CDR3 DNA sequence: TGTGCCAGCAGTTCGATCCACCGGGACAGGAGAAAAACTGAAGCTTTCTTT. Its protein product is CASSSIHRDRRKTEAFF.

The chain combines TRBV6-1 with TRBJ1-5, with TRBD1 matching over 8 bases. The CDR3 length is 15 residues. Germline V gives CDR1 MNHNS, CDR2 SASEGT. The V gene end was trimmed by 0 bases and the J gene end by 4 bases; junction bases not matched to a gene: 2. The CDR3 here is CASSEAQGGNQPQHF. The CDR3 DNA follows: TGTGCCAGCAGTGAAGCACAGGGGGGGAATCAGCCCCAGCATTTT.

This clonotype has at least ten counts. The junction and the germline gene differ at one end; a read error may be behind it. V usage is TRBV28 and J usage is TRBJ2-7; possibly TRBD2 for D (5 bases). Germline assignment: CDR1 MDHEN and CDR2 SYDVKM. This CDR3 contains 12 residues. The CDR3 here is CASSLAGNEQYF. The DNA for the CDR3 is TGCGCCAGCAGCTTGGCCGGGAACGAGCAGTACTTC.

This clonotype was seen repeatedly, ten times or more. V and J are TRBV7-2 and TRBJ2-7, with D perhaps matching TRBD2 (5 bases). V was cut by 5 bases and J by 5 bases, with 19 bases left in between. This CDR3 comprises 15 residues. The germline V gene has CDR1 SGHTA and CDR2 FQGNSA. CDR3 DNA sequence: TGTGCCAGCAGCCCCGAGACTACCCTTCTAAACGAGCAGTACTTC. As protein: CASSPETTLLNEQYF.

This clonotype was counted only a few times. The chain employs TRBV5-5 and TRBJ1-4; 11 bases match TRBD1. CDR1 is SGHKS and CDR2 is YYEKEE in the germline V gene (reference sequence). CDR3 length: 16 amino acids. V dropped 2 bases and J dropped 5; count of bases not matched to a gene: 5. The CDR3 protein is CASSFGTGGWNEKLFF. The CDR3 coding sequence is TGTGCCAGCAGCTTCGGGACAGGGGGATGGAATGAAAAACTGTTTTTT.

CDR3 protein: CSAIPQGIILEPQHF. The CDR3 nucleotides read TGCAGTGCTATCCCACAGGGGATCATTTTGGAGCCCCAGCATTTT. J is TRBJ1-5 and V is TRBV20-1, with 7 bases lining up with TRBD1. The germline V gene encodes CDR1 DFQATT and CDR2 SNEGSKA (reference sequence). V lost 4 bases to trimming and J lost 8 bases; unmatched junction nucleotides: 14. The CDR3 is made up of 15 amino acids.

This clonotype has at least ten counts. The V and J genes are TRBV11-2 and TRBJ2-7; D remains unclear. The CDR3 has 10 residues. From germline, CDR1 is SGHAT and CDR2 FQNNGV. The V gene lost 8 bases and the J gene lost 6 bases, with 8 bases spanning the gap. The CDR3 sequence is CASGIREQYF. The CDR3, as DNA: TGTGCCAGCGGAATCCGCGAGCAGTACTTC. Complete variable domain (other parts from reference TRBV11-2 and TRBJ2-7): EAGVAQSPRYKIIEKRQSVAFWCNPISGHATLYWYQQILGQGPKLLIQFQNNGVVDDSQLPKDRFSAERLKGVDSTLKIQPAKLEDSAVYLCASGIREQYFGPGTRLTVT.

The gene calls are TRBV24-1 and TRBJ2-3; tentative D call: TRBD2 (5 bases). With 3 bases removed from V and 4 bases from J, the gap between germline ends came to 19 bases. CDR1 and CDR2 from the germline V gene are KGHDR and SFDVKD. CDR3 size: 17 residues. CDR3 protein: CATSDPLRGSLADTQYF. The CDR3 region has the DNA TGTGCCACCAGTGATCCGCTACGGGGTAGTCTAGCAGATACGCAGTATTTT.

This clonotype was recorded a few times. The chain links TRBV7-2 to TRBJ2-3, with TRBD2 matching over 9 bases. V trimming: 8 bases; J trimming: 0 bases; junction bases outside the gene matches: 6. This CDR3 has 15 amino acids. CDR1 and CDR2 from the germline V gene are SGHTA and FQGNSA. This chain's CDR3 is CASRIAGVSTDTQYF. CDR3 bases: TGTGCCAGCCGTATAGCGGGGGTGAGCACAGATACGCAGTATTTT.

The chain carries TRBV9 and TRBJ2-2, with D maybe TRBD1 (5 bases). Per germline, CDR1 SGDLS and CDR2 YYNGEE. The V and J ends lost 4 bases and 4 bases respectively, with 14 bases between them. This CDR3 region has 15 residues. CDR3 in DNA: TGTGCCAGCAGCCCCCTGGGGCTTGGCACCGGGGAGCTGTTTTTT. As protein: CASSPLGLGTGELFF.

This clonotype appeared a few times. V and J are TRBV7-2 and TRBJ1-2, with D maybe TRBD1 (6 bases). The V and J ends lost 0 bases and 4 bases respectively, with 12 bases between them. There are 15 residues in the CDR3. CDR1 is SGHTA and CDR2 is FQGNSA in the germline V gene. CDR3 coding DNA: TGTGCCAGCAGCTTAGCCCGCGGGGGCGCCTATGGCTACACCTTC. It is translated as CASSLARGGAYGYTF.

This clonotype has at least ten counts. V gene TRBV7-7 combines with J gene TRBJ2-3, with D hard to call. The CDR3 totals 15 residues. CDR1 SSHAT and CDR2 FNYEAQ come from the germline V gene (reference sequence). V was cut by 1 base and J by 0 bases, with 8 bases left in between. The chain's CDR3 is CASSLDARSTDTQYF. For the CDR3, the DNA is TGTGCCAGCAGCTTAGACGCCAGGAGCACAGATACGCAGTATTTT.

The genes are TRBV28 and TRBJ2-5; 9 bases match TRBD2. Looked up from germline, CDR1 is MDHEN and CDR2 is SYDVKM. The CDR3 is 14 amino acids. V shed 3 bases, J shed 7 bases, and the junction held 6 bases outside the gene matches. The CDR3 is CASSFLGGGGTQYF. CDR3 DNA sequence: TGTGCCAGCAGTTTCTTAGGCGGGGGGGGGACCCAGTACTTC.

This clonotype was recorded many times. The rearrangement links TRBV6-2 or TRBV6-3 to TRBJ2-5; 7 bases are a match to TRBD1. Germline lookup yields CDR1 MNHEY and CDR2 SVGEGT. The length of the CDR3 is 15 residues. V lost 0 bases to trimming and J lost 5 bases; unmatched junction nucleotides: 6. The CDR3: CASSYSDRVGETQYF. CDR3 coding DNA: TGTGCCAGCAGTTACTCCGACAGGGTGGGGGAGACCCAGTACTTC.

This clonotype occurred many times. This rearrangement joins TRBV29-1 to TRBJ1-1; D gene ambiguous. The CDR3 runs to 12 residues. V was trimmed by 3 bases and J by 8 bases, leaving 13 bases between them. Germline CDR1 is SQVTM and CDR2 is ANQGSEA. The chain's CDR3 is CSVERWGREAFF. CDR3 coding DNA: TGCAGCGTTGAGAGGTGGGGAAGGGAAGCTTTCTTT.

This clonotype was recorded many times. The chain links TRBV2 to TRBJ2-1; 12 bases match TRBD2. The germline CDR1 and CDR2 sequences are SNHLY and FYNNEI. Unmatched junction bases numbered 2, after V lost 3 bases and J lost 5 bases. The CDR3 has 15 amino acids. The CDR3 spells CASSDRLAGDNEQFF. DNA of the CDR3: TGTGCCAGCAGTGACCGACTAGCGGGGGACAATGAGCAGTTCTTC.

This clonotype appeared many times. The chain joins TRBV11-2 to TRBJ2-2; 13 bases align to TRBD2. V lost 3 bases to trimming and J lost 0 bases; unmatched junction nucleotides: 4. CDR1 is SGHAT, CDR2 FQNNGV, per germline. CDR3 length: 18 residues. The CDR3 region has the DNA TGTGCCAGCAGCTTCGGACTAGCGGGGGCCTCGAACACCGGGGAGCTGTTTTTT. Encoded protein: CASSFGLAGASNTGELFF.